These 21 T cell receptor beta chains originate from one sample sequenced in a study of cytomegalovirus exposure and HLA in healthy donors (dated 2017 in TCRdb). The receptor library was made with the immunoSEQ multiplex PCR assay. TCRdb carries this immuneACCESS record with in-frame sequences only. Its versions omit some clonotypes, under half of them owing to an unresolved V gene in the studies checked, with the rest unexplained. Recorded for this sample are 110,000 or so clones; 86% of them occurred a single time. The top ten clonotypes cover around 5% of the sample. Sequencing input: PBMCs. The receptor source for this set is a man aged 18 to 29 in good health and CMV-seronegative.

The rearrangement links TRBV30 to TRBJ2-7; a possible D gene is TRBD2 (6 bases). CDR1 and CDR2 (germline): GTSNPN, SVGIG (reference sequence). CDR3 length: 12 residues. V was pared by 5 bases and J by 5 bases, with 13 bases between. The CDR3 region has the DNA TGTGCCTGGGCCGGGGGACCCGACGAGCAGTACTTC. It is translated as CAWAGGPDEQYF.

The chain uses TRBV4-1 and TRBJ2-3; 9 bases are a match to TRBD2. Germline CDR1 reads MGHRA; CDR2 reads YSYEKL. The CDR3 runs to 20 residues. V was pared by 1 base and J by 0 bases, with 14 bases of the junction left unmatched. CDR3 coding DNA: TGCGCCAGCAGCCAAGTCCTACTAGCGGGCGCCTTTACTAGCACAGATACGCAGTATTTT. It is translated as CASSQVLLAGAFTSTDTQYF.

The chain carries TRBV6-1 and TRBJ2-2, with TRBD2 matching 13 bases. CDR3 length: 15 amino acids. V lost 5 bases and J lost 8; bases outside the gene matches: 5. Germline CDR1 and CDR2: MNHNS and SASEGT. Here the CDR3 DNA reads TGTGCCAGCAGTCGGACTAGCGGGGGTCCGGGGGAGCTGTTTTTT. Its protein product is CASSRTSGGPGELFF.

This chain uses TRBV7-9 with TRBJ2-2; 9 bases align to TRBD2. J was trimmed by 3 bases and V by 0 bases; bases with no gene match: 2. This CDR3 contains 16 residues. Germline-derived CDR1 and CDR2 are SEHNR and FQNEAQ (reference sequence). The CDR3, as DNA: TGTGCCAGCAGCTTAGCTAGCGGGAGCTACACCGGGGAGCTGTTTTTT. It encodes CASSLASGSYTGELFF. Based on the CDR3 plus reference TRBV7-9 and TRBJ2-2, the full variable domain is DTGVSQNPRHKITKRGQNVTFRCDPISEHNRLYWYRQTLGQGPEFLTYFQNEAQLEKSRLLSDRFSAERPKGSFSTLEIQRTEQGDSAMYLCASSLASGSYTGELFFGEGSRLTVL.

J is TRBJ2-2 and V is TRBV7-9, with D maybe TRBD1 (6 bases). The CDR3 is 15 residues long. Looked up from germline, CDR1 is SEHNR and CDR2 is FQNEAQ (reference sequence). Trimming stripped 4 bases from V and 5 bases from J, with 14 bases between. CDR3 protein: CASSSQGIATGELFF. Written as DNA, the CDR3 is TGTGCCAGCAGCTCCCAGGGGATTGCAACCGGGGAGCTGTTTTTT.

V gene TRBV29-1 combines with J gene TRBJ2-7; the match to TRBD2 covers 13 bases. The V gene end was trimmed by 6 bases and the J gene end by 4 bases; junction bases not matched to a gene: 3. This CDR3 contains 13 residues. Per the germline V gene, CDR1 is SQVTM and CDR2 is ANQGSEA. The CDR3 DNA is TGCAGCGTCGGACTAGCGGGAGAATACGAGCAGTACTTC. Its protein is CSVGLAGEYEQYF.

The CDR3 spells CASGRTSGGTYEQYF. CDR3 coding DNA: TGTGCCAGCGGAAGGACTAGCGGGGGGACATACGAGCAGTACTTC. V gene TRBV5-4 combines with J gene TRBJ2-7, with TRBD2 matching 14 bases. Trimming took 7 bases from V and 4 from J; bases not matched to a gene: 7. Germline V gene sequence: CDR1 SGHNT, CDR2 YYREEE (reference sequence). The CDR3 loop spans 15 amino acids.

Here the CDR3 reads CAIGTRRNEQFF. CDR3 coding DNA: TGTGCCATCGGGACTAGGAGGAATGAGCAGTTCTTC. V is TRBV2 and J is TRBJ2-1, with 8 bases identical to TRBD2. With 10 bases clipped from V and 7 bases from J, the junction kept 6 bases outside the gene matches. The CDR3 is 12 residues long. Germline CDR1 SNHLY, CDR2 FYNNEI.

CDR3 residues: CASSFTGDNEQYF. CDR3 nucleotide sequence: TGTGCCAGCAGCTTCACAGGGGACAACGAGCAGTACTTC. The chain couples TRBV7-6 to TRBJ2-7; 7 nucleotides match TRBD1. V shed 3 bases, J shed 5 bases, and the junction held 4 bases outside the gene matches. Germline loops: CDR1 SGHVS, CDR2 FNYEAQ. CDR3 size: 13 residues.

In its sample, this clone was seen once. The CDR3 sequence is CASSGLAGALQETQYF. The CDR3 coding sequence is TGTGCCAGCAGCGGACTAGCGGGGGCCCTCCAAGAGACCCAGTACTTC. The chain has TRBV7-9 and TRBJ2-5; TRBD2 matches 13 bases. Trimming cost V 5 bases and J 1 base; bases outside gene matches: 4. CDR3 length: 16 amino acids. CDR1 and CDR2 from the germline V gene are SEHNR and FQNEAQ (reference sequence).

The CDR3 coding sequence is TGCGCCAGCAGCAAGGGGGAAACCTACGAGCAGTACTTC. Its protein product is CASSKGETYEQYF. V gene TRBV4-1 combines with J gene TRBJ2-7, with a tentative D call TRBD1 (6 bases). CDR1 and CDR2 (germline): MGHRA, YSYEKL. V lost 5 bases, J lost 2 bases, and 10 bases lay in between. The CDR3 runs to 13 residues.

V is TRBV19 and J is TRBJ1-1, with D perhaps matching TRBD1 (5 bases). CDR1 is LNHDA, CDR2 SQIVND, per germline (reference sequence). V was clipped by 2 bases and J by 1 base, with 8 bases between them. The CDR3 has 14 residues. In nucleotides, the CDR3 is TGTGCCAGTAGTATAAGGACAAAGAACACTGAAGCTTTCTTT. Translation gives CASSIRTKNTEAFF.

The chain carries TRBV5-4 and TRBJ1-6; D is possibly TRBD1 (5 bases). The CDR3 extends over 15 amino acids. Trimming shortened V by 5 bases and J by 7 bases, and 16 bases separated the two germline ends. The germline V gene has CDR1 SGHNT and CDR2 YYREEE (reference sequence). The CDR3 spells CASRNTAQGNSPLHF. The CDR3 DNA follows: TGTGCCAGCAGAAATACGGCGCAGGGCAATTCACCCCTCCACTTT.

In this sample, this clone turned up once. The genes are TRBV6-5 and TRBJ2-5, with D tentatively TRBD2 (6 bases). From germline, CDR1 is MNHEY and CDR2 SVGAGI. Trimming took off 4 bases at V and 7 bases at J, with 22 bases between the two ends. The CDR3 is made up of 16 amino acids. CDR3 nucleotides: TGTGCCAGCAGTTCCACTGGAGCCGGGGGAAGACGGACCCAGTACTTC. It codes for CASSSTGAGGRRTQYF.

J is TRBJ1-2 and V is TRBV6-5; D might be TRBD1 (6 bases). The CDR3 is 15 amino acids. Germline assignment: CDR1 MNHEY and CDR2 SVGAGI. V gave up 4 bases and J gave up 6 bases, with 18 bases separating them. The CDR3 here is CASSSYSGAKDGYTF. The CDR3 DNA reads as TGTGCCAGCAGTTCCTATTCAGGGGCGAAAGATGGCTACACCTTC.

This clone turned up a few times. The V and J genes are TRBV30 and TRBJ1-2; 7 bases are a match to TRBD1. The CDR3 totals 15 residues. V was clipped by 1 base and J by 2 bases; unmatched bases: 7. CDR1 is GTSNPN, CDR2 SVGIG, per germline (reference sequence). The DNA for the CDR3 is TGTGCCTGGAGTGGAAATGGACAGGCCAACTATGGCTACACCTTC. This encodes CAWSGNGQANYGYTF. The entire variable domain, with the rest obtained from reference TRBV30 and TRBJ1-2, is as follows: SQTIHQWPATLVQPVGSPLSLECTVEGTSNPNLYWYRQAAGRGLQLLFYSVGIGQISSEVPQNLSASRPQDRQFILSSKKLLLSDSGFYLCAWSGNGQANYGYTFGSGTRLTVV.

The chain recombines TRBV7-9 with TRBJ2-5; TRBD2 aligns across 13 bases. This CDR3 is 19 amino acids long. V was pared by 1 base and J by 1 base, with 9 bases of the junction left unmatched. The germline gives CDR1 SEHNR, CDR2 FQNEAQ (reference sequence). The CDR3 DNA sequence: TGTGCCAGCAGCTTAGAAATCAGACTAGCGGGAGGCCTCCAAGAGACCCAGTACTTC. It translates to CASSLEIRLAGGLQETQYF.

This clone was observed once. The chain carries TRBV30 and TRBJ1-3; no reliable D call. V lost 1 base and J 1 base, leaving 8 bases between the germline ends. Germline lookup yields CDR1 GTSNPN and CDR2 SVGIG (reference sequence). There are 14 residues in the CDR3. This chain's CDR3 is CAWSEGVSGNTIYF. DNA of the CDR3: TGTGCCTGGAGTGAAGGAGTGTCTGGAAACACCATATATTTT.

The J gene is TRBJ1-1, the V gene TRBV5-4; possible D gene TRBD1, 5 bases. This CDR3 spans 13 amino acids. V lost 0 bases and J lost 7, with 10 bases in between. Germline V lookup: CDR1 SGHNT, CDR2 YYREEE (reference sequence). The CDR3 DNA reads TGTGCCAGCAGCTTGGCCGTCAGGGATGAAGCTTTCTTT. Amino acids: CASSLAVRDEAFF.

The CDR3 is CASSGLAGDWGTGELFF. The DNA of the CDR3 is TGTGCCAGCAGTGGACTAGCGGGAGATTGGGGAACCGGGGAGCTGTTTTTT. V gene TRBV6-1 combines with J gene TRBJ2-2; 12 bases line up with TRBD2. The germline V gene encodes CDR1 MNHNS and CDR2 SASEGT. This CDR3 is 17 amino acids long. The junction had 8 bases not matched to a gene; V was cut back by 4 bases and J by 5 bases.

The CDR3 bases are TGTGCCAGCAGCCGGAGGACAGGGGGGACAAATGAGCAGTTCTTC. Protein: CASSRRTGGTNEQFF. The V gene is TRBV7-8, the J gene TRBJ2-1, with 10 bases aligning to TRBD1. The CDR3 loop spans 15 amino acids. The germline CDR1 and CDR2 sequences are SGHVS and FQNEAQ. Germline trimming cut 5 bases from V and 7 bases from J; bases unmatched to any gene: 8.